These 10 T cell receptor beta chains originate from one sample sequenced in a study of CD8 T cells in Susac syndrome. The RNA input was 0.5 to 1 ug, and it was reverse transcribed with random hexamers. TCRdb re-analysed the immunoSEQ multiplex PCR reads in MiXCR, keeping a single row per CDR3 protein. The sample lists about 80,000 distinct CDR3 sequences; 90% to 97% were seen once. Sample: CD8+ T cells from PBMCs. These receptors were obtained from a human donor with Susac syndrome.

The chain has TRBV28 and TRBJ2-6, with 10 positions matching TRBD1. Germline CDR1 is MDHEN and CDR2 is SYDVKM. CDR3 length: 17 amino acids. The ends lost 3 bases at V and 4 bases at J; junction bases unmatched: 6. CDR3 in DNA: TGTGCCAGCAGTTTGCCGGGACAGGGGACCGGGGCCAACGTCCTGACTTTC. Protein product: CASSLPGQGTGANVLTF.

This clonotype appeared once. The chain recombines TRBV6-2 or TRBV6-3 with TRBJ1-5, with unresolved D. The CDR3 has 14 amino acids. The germline V and J ends were trimmed by 6 bases and 0 bases, with 9 bases remaining between them. Looked up from germline, CDR1 is MNHEY and CDR2 is SVGEGT. The CDR3 protein is CASSADYSNQPQHF. The CDR3 bases are TGTGCCAGCAGCGCGGACTATAGCAATCAGCCCCAGCATTTT.

The chain carries TRBV3-1 and TRBJ2-1; 9 bases align to TRBD2. CDR1 and CDR2 (germline): LGHDT, YNNKEL (reference sequence). The CDR3 has 16 amino acids. V lost 4 bases and J lost 4; bases outside the gene matches: 8. The CDR3 is CASSPLTSGLYNEQFF. The CDR3 DNA sequence: TGTGCCAGCAGCCCCCTAACTAGCGGGCTTTACAATGAGCAGTTCTTC.

This sequence joins TRBV7-8 and TRBJ2-7; D remains ambiguous. The CDR3 is made up of 15 amino acids. Trimming shortened V by 0 bases and J by 3 bases, and 12 bases separated the two germline ends. CDR1 SGHVS and CDR2 FQNEAQ come from the germline V gene. The CDR3 nucleotides read TGTGCCAGCAGCTTAGCGCAGTGGCAGAACTACGAGCAGTACTTC. This encodes CASSLAQWQNYEQYF.

The chain links TRBV30 to TRBJ2-3; no clear D. Trimming pared 0 bases from V and 6 bases from J, leaving 10 bases between. The germline V gene encodes CDR1 GTSNPN and CDR2 SVGIG (reference sequence). This CDR3 contains 13 residues. CDR3 protein: CAWSVVKADTQYF. In nucleotides, the CDR3 is TGTGCCTGGAGTGTAGTTAAGGCGGATACGCAGTATTTT.

This chain joins TRBV9 and TRBJ2-5, with D possibly TRBD1 on 6 matching bases. Looked up from germline, CDR1 is SGDLS and CDR2 is YYNGEE. CDR3 size: 15 residues. V was clipped by 4 bases and J by 1 base, with 14 bases between them. CDR3 bases: TGTGCCAGCAGCAAACAGGGTTACGTCCAAGAGACCCAGTACTTC. It specifies CASSKQGYVQETQYF.

This clonotype was counted a single time. The genes are TRBV13 and TRBJ2-7; 8 nucleotides align to TRBD2. CDR1 PRHDT and CDR2 FYEKMQ come from the germline V gene (reference sequence). The CDR3 covers 13 residues. The V segment lost 8 bases and the J segment 3 bases; nucleotides outside the gene matches: 6. CDR3 in amino acids: CASSGGGYYEQYF. DNA for the CDR3: TGTGCCAGCTCAGGCGGGGGGTACTACGAGCAGTACTTC.

This chain links TRBV6-6 with TRBJ2-4; D unresolved. Trimming shortened V by 2 bases and J by 5 bases, and 4 bases separated the two germline ends. The germline gives CDR1 MNHNY, CDR2 SVGAGI (reference sequence). This CDR3 spans 12 amino acids. CDR3 in DNA: TGTGCCAGCAGTTACGGGCAAAACATTCAGTACTTC. Its protein product is CASSYGQNIQYF.

The CDR3 DNA reads as TGTGCCACCCGCGATTACTATGGCTACACCTTC. Its protein product is CATRDYYGYTF. This rearrangement joins TRBV15 to TRBJ1-2; D unclear. V was trimmed by 8 bases and J by 3 bases, leaving 7 bases between them. Looked up from germline, CDR1 is LNHNV and CDR2 is YYDKDF (reference sequence). The CDR3 has 11 amino acids.

This chain links TRBV19 with TRBJ1-1; TRBD1 might be the D (6 bases). Germline V gives CDR1 LNHDA, CDR2 SQIVND (reference sequence). Trimming removed 5 bases from V and 1 base from J, with 8 bases in between. The length of the CDR3 is 13 residues. CDR3 in DNA: TGTGCCAGTAGTTGGGGGGCGAACACTGAAGCTTTCTTT. Translating it yields CASSWGANTEAFF.